Shown below are 22 T cell receptor beta chains from a single sample sequenced in a study of T-cell memory formation after mild COVID-19. TCRdb reprocessed the 5' RACE reads with MiXCR, giving one entry per CDR3 protein. Here the sample spans some 340,000 distinct CDR3 sequences, around 13% being singletons. The sequencing sample was made of PBMCs or a T cell subset sorted from them (not recorded which). The receptors shown here come from a man between 18 and 29 years old who had mild COVID-19 (a few samples of this study predate the infection). Cell type and time point are not known.

The V gene is TRBV20-1, the J gene TRBJ1-1; D remains ambiguous. With 1 base removed from V and 5 bases from J, the gap between germline ends came to 14 bases. CDR1 DFQATT and CDR2 SNEGSKA come from the germline V gene (reference sequence). The CDR3 covers 14 residues. The CDR3 reads CSARGTLKKTEAFF. CDR3 bases: TGCAGTGCTAGAGGGACTCTCAAAAAGACTGAAGCTTTCTTT.

This clonotype was observed a few times. V gene TRBV7-2 combines with J gene TRBJ2-7; TRBD1 might be the D (6 bases). CDR3 length: 14 amino acids. Germline CDR1 reads SGHTA; CDR2 reads FQGNSA. V lost 2 bases and J lost 4, with 12 bases in between. CDR3 loop: CASSLSRGAYEQYF. CDR3 bases: TGTGCCAGCAGCTTAAGCAGGGGCGCGTACGAGCAGTACTTC.

V and J are TRBV13 and TRBJ2-1, with 8 positions matching TRBD2. CDR1 PRHDT and CDR2 FYEKMQ come from the germline V gene (reference sequence). The V segment lost 6 bases and the J segment 9 bases; nucleotides outside the gene matches: 7. This CDR3 has 13 amino acids. DNA of the CDR3: TGTGCCAGCAGACAAATAGCGGGATTTGAGCAGTTCTTC. It yields the protein CASRQIAGFEQFF.

In this sample, this clonotype turned up a few times. J is TRBJ2-1 and V is TRBV19; D is perhaps TRBD2 (5 bases). CDR1 and CDR2 (germline): LNHDA, SQIVND (reference sequence). This CDR3 is 16 amino acids long. V was shortened by 6 bases and J by 4 bases, with 19 bases between the two germline ends. CDR3 in amino acids: CASSSRNVGDYNEQFF. The CDR3 DNA reads TGTGCCAGTAGCTCCCGCAACGTCGGGGATTACAATGAGCAGTTCTTC.

The chain employs TRBV7-2 and TRBJ2-1; 10 nucleotides agree with TRBD2. J gave up 2 bases and V 6 bases, and 1 base lay outside the gene matches. The CDR3 is made up of 14 amino acids. Germline V gene sequence: CDR1 SGHTA, CDR2 FQGNSA. The CDR3 reads CASRSGGAYNEQFF. For the CDR3, the DNA is TGTGCCAGCAGGAGCGGGGGGGCCTACAATGAGCAGTTCTTC.

The genes are TRBV10-3 and TRBJ2-2, with D maybe TRBD2 (6 bases). With 0 bases removed from V and 6 bases from J, the gap between germline ends came to 14 bases. In germline, CDR1 is ENHRY, CDR2 SYGVKD. The CDR3 spans 16 residues. The CDR3 bases are TGTGCCATCAGTGAGTCGACGCGCGGGGCGGCCGGGGAGCTGTTTTTT. Translation gives CAISESTRGAAGELFF.

This clonotype was seen only a few times. The rearrangement links TRBV7-8 to TRBJ2-3; 10 nucleotides agree with TRBD2. Trimming at V came to 5 bases and at J to 6 bases, leaving 14 bases not matched to a gene. The germline gives CDR1 SGHVS, CDR2 FQNEAQ. The CDR3 spans 17 residues. CDR3 coding DNA: TGTGCCAGCAGCGTAAGGTTCGAGCGGGGGGGCCGTGATACGCAGTATTTT. It encodes CASSVRFERGGRDTQYF.

There are a few counts of this clonotype. CDR3 coding DNA: TGTGCCTGGACCCCCGTTTGGGGGTCCACTGAAGCTTTCTTT. This translates into CAWTPVWGSTEAFF. The chain uses TRBV30 and TRBJ1-1; maybe TRBD1 (5 bases). The CDR3 is 14 amino acids. Per the germline V gene, CDR1 is GTSNPN and CDR2 is SVGIG (reference sequence). The V end was cut by 4 bases, the J end by 4 bases, with 16 bases between.

This chain uses TRBV20-1 with TRBJ1-1, with TRBD1 matching 7 bases. V was clipped by 1 base and J by 3 bases; unmatched bases: 5. Germline V gene data show CDR1 as DFQATT and CDR2 as SNEGSKA (reference sequence). CDR3 length equals 14 residues. CDR3 DNA: TGCAGTGCTAGAGGTGCAGGGGGGTACACTGAAGCTTTCTTT. Translated, it gives CSARGAGGYTEAFF.

This clonotype was seen more than once but under ten times. The rearrangement joins TRBV20-1 to TRBJ2-1, with 8 bases that match TRBD2. Trimming removed 6 bases from V and 4 bases from J; junction bases left unmatched: 8. The germline CDR1 and CDR2 sequences are DFQATT and SNEGSKA (reference sequence). The CDR3 totals 14 residues. Written as DNA, the CDR3 is TGCAGTGCCCCACTAGCGGTGATATACAATGAGCAGTTCTTC. Translated: CSAPLAVIYNEQFF.

This clonotype was seen repeatedly, ten times or more. The rearrangement links TRBV20-1 to TRBJ2-1, with D perhaps assigned TRBD1 or TRBD2 (5 bases each). Germline loops: CDR1 DFQATT, CDR2 SNEGSKA (reference sequence). V was clipped by 0 bases and J by 1 base, with 10 bases between them. This CDR3 comprises 15 residues. The CDR3: CSARDVRGSYNEQFF. The DNA for the CDR3 is TGCAGTGCTAGAGATGTGAGGGGTTCCTACAATGAGCAGTTCTTC.

This clonotype came up a few times. Written as DNA, the CDR3 is TGCGCCAGCAGCTTGGGTTACAGGGTGGGATCGGACACTGAAGCTTTCTTT. This codes for CASSLGYRVGSDTEAFF. The V call is TRBV5-1, the J call TRBJ1-1; TRBD1 is a possible D gene (6 bases). The CDR3 is 17 amino acids. The germline V and J ends were trimmed by 0 bases and 3 bases, with 18 bases remaining between them. The germline CDR1 and CDR2 sequences are SGHRS and YFSETQ.

The chain recombines TRBV30 with TRBJ1-6, with D unresolved. Germline V gives CDR1 GTSNPN, CDR2 SVGIG (reference sequence). The CDR3 loop spans 13 amino acids. Trimming cost V 1 base and J 7 bases, with 8 bases left between them. The CDR3 coding sequence is TGTGCCTGGAGTGGCCCAGGAAATTCACCCCTCCACTTT. It encodes CAWSGPGNSPLHF.

This clonotype was recorded a few times. This chain links TRBV29-1 with TRBJ2-7; D is undetermined. The CDR3 loop spans 12 amino acids. V lost 4 bases and J lost 6, with 13 bases in between. Germline V gene lookup returns CDR1 SQVTM and CDR2 ANQGSEA. Written as DNA, the CDR3 is TGCAGCGTTGTGCGGCCAGTCCGCGAGCAGTACGTC. Translation: CSVVRPVREQYV.

This clonotype was seen a handful of times. The rearrangement uses TRBV7-8 and TRBJ1-5; D is unclear. With 7 bases removed from V and 6 bases from J, the gap between germline ends came to 16 bases. Germline assignment: CDR1 SGHVS and CDR2 FQNEAQ. This CDR3 contains 14 residues. CDR3 in amino acids: CASNPVGRGQPQHF. CDR3 DNA: TGTGCCAGCAACCCTGTGGGTCGCGGTCAGCCCCAGCATTTT. The full variable domain, in which reference TRBV7-8 and TRBJ1-5 provide the parts outside the CDR3, is GAGVSQSPRYKVAKRGQDVALRCDPISGHVSLFWYQQALGQGPEFLTYFQNEAQLDKSGLPSDRFFAERPEGSVSTLKIQRTQQEDSAVYLCASNPVGRGQPQHFGDGTRLSIL.

DNA for the CDR3: TGCAGTGCTAGAGACCCCTTATACAATGAGCAGTTCTTC. The encoded protein is CSARDPLYNEQFF. V usage is TRBV20-1 and J usage is TRBJ2-1, with D unclear. V was trimmed by 0 bases and J by 4 bases, leaving 7 bases between them. The germline V gene encodes CDR1 DFQATT and CDR2 SNEGSKA (reference sequence). The CDR3 contains 13 residues.

This clonotype occurred a few times. V and J are TRBV2 and TRBJ2-7, with D perhaps TRBD2 (5 bases). Germline CDR1 SNHLY, CDR2 FYNNEI. Trimming pared 2 bases from V and 3 bases from J, leaving 11 bases between. This CDR3 comprises 14 residues. The CDR3 nucleotides read TGTGCCAGCAGTGAACAAGGTCGGGGCTACGAGCAGTACGTC. Protein: CASSEQGRGYEQYV.

The CDR3 reads CATSRDGGGPDTQYF. The CDR3 DNA is TGTGCCACCAGCAGAGATGGGGGGGGGCCAGATACGCAGTATTTT. This chain joins TRBV15 and TRBJ2-3, with a tentative D call TRBD2 (7 bases). V lost 0 bases and J lost 4, with 11 bases in between. CDR1 is LNHNV and CDR2 is YYDKDF in the germline V gene (reference sequence). The CDR3 totals 15 residues.

V is TRBV10-3 and J is TRBJ2-4; D is unresolved. The CDR3 runs 13 residues. Germline V gene lookup returns CDR1 ENHRY and CDR2 SYGVKD. V shed 8 bases and J shed 7 bases, with 15 bases lying between them. The CDR3 DNA sequence: TGTGCCATCCGAAGAGAAATTGGGAACATTCAGTACTTC. Translation: CAIRREIGNIQYF.

This clonotype was counted between two and nine times. Germline is not matched at one junction end, which may reflect a read error. The chain has TRBV12-5 and TRBJ2-1; 8 positions agree with TRBD1. This CDR3 comprises 16 residues. Germline CDR1 reads LGHNT; CDR2 reads FRNRAP. Written as DNA, the CDR3 is TGTGTTAGTGCCAAGACGGGACAGGCAACCTACAATGAGCAGTTCTTC. It codes for CVSAKTGQATYNEQFF.

The V and J genes are TRBV5-1 and TRBJ1-2, with D maybe TRBD1 (6 bases). Trimming left V 1 base short and J 3 bases short, with 10 bases between. Germline V gene data show CDR1 as SGHRS and CDR2 as YFSETQ. This CDR3 contains 14 residues. CDR3 region: CASSLRGAHYGYTF. The CDR3 DNA follows: TGCGCCAGCAGCTTGAGGGGGGCTCACTATGGCTACACCTTC.

This clonotype was recorded many times. The chain has TRBV12-3 or TRBV12-4 and TRBJ2-1; D is unclear. Trimming cost V 3 bases and J 4 bases, with 4 bases left between them. The CDR3 has 12 amino acids. Here the CDR3 DNA reads TGTGCCAGCAGTTTCTATTACAATGAGCAGTTCTTC. Residues: CASSFYYNEQFF.